The rows below give T cell receptor beta chains drawn from one sample of a study of blood T cell repertoires in COVID-19. The repertoire was sequenced with immunoSEQ multiplex PCR; TCRdb's copy has only in-frame clones and lacks some. There are more than 150,000 clones in the sample; around 86% occur only once, and around 8.3% lies in the top ten. Sequencing was done on a sample of peripheral blood. These receptors came from a man aged 55 to 70 with acute or convalescent COVID-19. Each CDR3 is given with its conserved first and last residue. The D gene is left open where the match is weak. Rows may omit the clone size; those that give it use once, few, many or a size class.

>TRBV7-2|-|TRBD2|TRBJ2-3
CASSSRLAGATDTQYF
TGTGCCAGCAGCTCCCGACTAGCGGGAGCAACAGATACGCAGTATTTT
>TRBV7-6|once|TRBD1|TRBJ1-5
CASSLGQGMSNQPQHF
TGTGCCAGCAGCCTTGGACAGGGAATGAGCAATCAGCCCCAGCATTTT
>TRBV28|-|TRBD1|TRBJ1-2
CASSSNPGTGGPLYGYTF
TGTGCCAGCAGTTCTAACCCCGGGACAGGGGGTCCCCTCTATGGCTACACCTTC
>TRBV19|-|TRBD2|TRBJ2-1
CACDSGRKVNEQFF
TGTGCCTGTGATAGCGGGAGGAAAGTTAATGAGCAGTTCTTC
>TRBV28|-|TRBD1|TRBJ2-2
CASSPGTGRTTGELFF
TGTGCCAGCAGTCCTGGGACAGGGAGGACCACCGGGGAGCTGTTTTTT
>TRBV30|-|-|TRBJ1-2
CAWSVSGYGYTF
TGTGCCTGGAGTGTATCGGGCTATGGCTACACCTTC
>TRBV19|-|-|TRBJ2-4
CASSSGTSKNIQYF
TGTGCCAGTAGCTCAGGGACATCCAAAAACATTCAGTACTTC
>TRBV7-3|-|-|TRBJ1-1
CASSLHRNTEAFF
TGTGCCAGCAGCTTACACAGAAACACTGAAGCTTTCTTT
>TRBV9|-|-|TRBJ2-1
CASSVISAYNEQFF
TGTGCCAGCAGCGTAATTAGCGCCTACAATGAGCAGTTCTTC
>TRBV28|-|-|TRBJ1-2
CASSLVQYGYTF
TGTGCCAGCAGTTTGGTGCAGTATGGCTACACCTTC
>TRBV28|-|TRBD1|TRBJ2-1
CASSSRLGQSSYNEQFF
TGTGCCAGCAGTTCTCGTCTGGGACAGAGCTCCTACAATGAGCAGTTCTTC
>TRBV5-1|-|TRBD1|TRBJ2-7
CASSSTLGTGSGVQYF
TGCGCCAGCAGCTCGACGTTGGGGACAGGGTCAGGAGTGCAGTACTTC